These 10 T cell receptor beta chains were all obtained from the same sample, sequenced in a study of OX40 agonist ivuxolimab in advanced cancers. Here immunoSEQ multiplex PCR was the method, and the copy in TCRdb shows in-frame clones only, minus some. The sample contains tens of thousands of clones, about 88% of which appear only once. The sequencing here drew on CD4+ or CD8+ T cells sorted from blood, taken in a trial of the OX40 agonist ivuxolimab. These TCRs come from an adult with an advanced solid tumor such as melanoma, head and neck, liver or kidney cancer.

The chain carries TRBV27 and TRBJ1-5, with TRBD1 identical over 7 bases. CDR1 is MNHEY, CDR2 SMNVEV, per germline (reference sequence). Germline trimming cut 5 bases from V and 3 bases from J; bases unmatched to any gene: 7. This CDR3 has 15 amino acids. The CDR3 sequence is CASSRQGGLNQPQHF. In DNA form, the CDR3 reads TGTGCCAGCAGTCGACAGGGTGGACTCAATCAGCCCCAGCATTTT.

The chain uses TRBV9 and TRBJ2-2; the match to TRBD2 covers 11 bases. This CDR3 comprises 16 residues. CDR1 is SGDLS and CDR2 is YYNGEE in the germline V gene. V lost 4 bases to trimming and J lost 2 bases; unmatched junction nucleotides: 4. The DNA of the CDR3 is TGTGCCAGCAGCACCGGGACTAGCGGTAACACCGGGGAGCTGTTTTTT. It translates to CASSTGTSGNTGELFF.

V gene TRBV4-1 combines with J gene TRBJ1-1, with a tentative D call TRBD1 (5 bases). This CDR3 comprises 18 residues. Per the germline V gene, CDR1 is MGHRA and CDR2 is YSYEKL. V lost 4 bases and J 0 bases, leaving 21 bases between the germline ends. CDR3 amino acids: CASSPVLGGKGVNTEAFF. CDR3 in DNA: TGCGCCAGCAGCCCCGTTCTAGGAGGGAAAGGGGTGAACACTGAAGCTTTCTTT.

This clone was observed a handful of times. The V and J genes are TRBV19 and TRBJ2-5, with 8 nucleotides matching TRBD1. V was clipped by 3 bases and J by 1 base; unmatched bases: 1. The germline CDR1 and CDR2 sequences are LNHDA and SQIVND (reference sequence). The CDR3 has 14 amino acids. The DNA for the CDR3 is TGTGCCAGTAGTATCAGGGGGCCCCAAGAGACCCAGTACTTC. As protein: CASSIRGPQETQYF.

The genes are TRBV10-3 and TRBJ1-2; D not certain. Germline V gene lookup returns CDR1 ENHRY and CDR2 SYGVKD. The V and J ends lost 3 bases and 1 base respectively, with 0 bases between them. The CDR3 consists of 11 residues. The CDR3 DNA sequence: TGTGCCATCAGTGATAACTATGGCTACACCTTC. This codes for CAISDNYGYTF.

The count of this clone is one. The CDR3 protein is CASSESGMNTGELFF. The CDR3 coding sequence is TGTGCCAGCAGTGAATCCGGGATGAACACCGGGGAGCTGTTTTTT. V and J are TRBV2 and TRBJ2-2; weak D call: TRBD2 (5 bases). The CDR3 sequence is 15 residues long. The V gene lost 2 bases and the J gene lost 1 base, with 8 bases spanning the gap. Looked up from germline, CDR1 is SNHLY and CDR2 is FYNNEI.

This chain links TRBV7-2 with TRBJ2-7, with 12 bases fitting TRBD2. The V and J ends lost 1 base and 2 bases, in that order; junction bases with no gene match: 9. This CDR3 spans 18 amino acids. Germline V CDR1 and CDR2: SGHTA, FQGNSA. CDR3 bases: TGTGCCAGCAGCTTAGATCAACCGACTAGCGGGAGTGCCTACGAGCAGTACTTC. Translated: CASSLDQPTSGSAYEQYF.

This clone showed up just once. The gene calls are TRBV30 and TRBJ2-7, with D possibly matching TRBD1 (5 bases). The CDR3 runs 13 residues. Trimming shortened V by 3 bases and J by 2 bases, and 11 bases separated the two germline ends. Germline V gene lookup returns CDR1 GTSNPN and CDR2 SVGIG (reference sequence). CDR3 coding DNA: TGTGCCTGGAGAGCGACAGCTCCCTACGAGCAGTACTTC. Translating gives CAWRATAPYEQYF.

About this clone: The sample carries other DNA sequences with the same CDR3. The chain recombines TRBV6-5 with TRBJ2-7; 8 bases map to TRBD1. CDR1 is MNHEY, CDR2 SVGAGI, per germline. Losses at the gene ends were 5 bases for V and 2 bases for J; bases not matched to a gene: 5. The CDR3 totals 14 residues. CDR3 region: CASSPGTGPYEQYF. The CDR3 DNA follows: TGTGCCAGCAGTCCCGGGACAGGTCCCTACGAGCAGTACTTC.

The rearrangement links TRBV30 to TRBJ2-2; 7 nucleotides align to TRBD2. Germline CDR1 reads GTSNPN; CDR2 reads SVGIG (reference sequence). The CDR3 contains 14 residues. V was clipped by 3 bases and J by 4 bases; unmatched bases: 5. Here the CDR3 reads CAWRISGSTGELFF. CDR3 DNA sequence: TGTGCCTGGAGAATTAGCGGGTCCACCGGGGAGCTGTTTTTT.